The next 10 T cell receptor beta chains were all read from a single sample in a study of blood T cells in healthy people across ages. Together with a sample-barcoded 5' primer, a J-beta primer mix was included in a second PCR lasting about 7 to 12 cycles. One entry per CDR3 protein, called by TCRdb with MiXCR from the 5' RACE reads. The data contain more than 650,000 distinct CDR3 sequences, 53% of them singletons. Sequenced material: blood. The receptor set was obtained from a man at least 80 years old in good health.

This clonotype came up a few times. The chain carries TRBV7-6 and TRBJ2-3, with TRBD2 matching over 14 bases. This CDR3 contains 21 residues. CDR1 and CDR2 from the germline V gene are SGHVS and FNYEAQ. V shed 3 bases, J shed 5 bases, and the junction held 19 bases outside the gene matches. The CDR3 DNA sequence: TGTGCCAGCAGCTTCCCGACTAGCGGGAGGGGACCAGACATTGCGGGAGATACGCAGTATTTT. Translating it yields CASSFPTSGRGPDIAGDTQYF.

CDR3 in amino acids: CAWSPPPLRYAYF. The CDR3 DNA follows: TGTGCCTGGAGCCCCCCCCCTCTGAGATACGCGTATTTT. The chain couples TRBV30 to TRBJ2-3; D uncertain. Germline-derived CDR1 and CDR2 are GTSNPN and SVGIG (reference sequence). CDR3 size: 13 residues. The V end lost 3 bases, the J end lost 14 bases, and 21 bases lay between the germline ends.

This clonotype showed up just a few times. J is TRBJ1-4 and V is TRBV10-3, with D perhaps TRBD1 (6 bases). Trimming left V 8 bases short and J 6 bases short, with 13 bases between. From germline, CDR1 is ENHRY and CDR2 SYGVKD. The CDR3 is 13 residues long. CDR3 protein: CAIGQGIDEKLFF. CDR3 DNA: TGTGCCATCGGCCAGGGGATCGATGAAAAACTGTTTTTT.

This clonotype appeared a few times. This chain uses TRBV25-1 with TRBJ2-1; possible D gene TRBD1, 6 bases. Germline V lookup: CDR1 MGHDK, CDR2 SYGVNS. The V gene lost 7 bases and the J gene lost 2 bases, with 12 bases spanning the gap. This CDR3 has 14 residues. CDR3 protein: CASIPQGTYNEQFF. CDR3 nucleotide sequence: TGTGCCAGCATCCCTCAGGGGACCTACAATGAGCAGTTCTTC.

The chain couples TRBV11-2 to TRBJ2-4; 9 nucleotides align to TRBD1. The closer fit of TRBJ2-7 to the DNA end suggests the J call may be wrong. The CDR3 has 17 residues. Germline values: CDR1 SGHAT, CDR2 FQNNGV. The CDR3 protein is CASSFQRDRAIFYEQYF. In DNA form, the CDR3 reads TGTGCCAGCAGCTTCCAACGGGACAGGGCTATCTTTTACGAGCAGTACTTC.

This clonotype was seen many times. The chain joins TRBV6-1 to TRBJ1-6; 8 bases agree with TRBD1. The CDR3 sequence is 15 residues long. V shed 6 bases and J 8 bases; nucleotides not matched to a gene: 9. The germline V gene encodes CDR1 MNHNS and CDR2 SASEGT. The CDR3 DNA reads as TGTGCCAGCAGCTGGAACAGGGGGTCGGATTCACCCCTCCACTTT. Translating it yields CASSWNRGSDSPLHF.

This clonotype was counted a few times. For the CDR3, the DNA is TGTGCCAGCAGCCGAGGGGGACAGGGATCCTACGAGCAGTACTTC. Translation: CASSRGGQGSYEQYF. The rearrangement joins TRBV11-2 to TRBJ2-7, with 9 nucleotides matching TRBD1. Germline V gene data show CDR1 as SGHAT and CDR2 as FQNNGV. The V and J ends lost 5 bases and 1 base, in that order; junction bases with no gene match: 6. CDR3 size: 15 residues.

This chain uses TRBV6-1 with TRBJ2-5; 9 bases match TRBD2. With V trimmed by 5 bases and J by 9 bases, 22 bases remained unmatched. The length of the CDR3 is 18 residues. The germline V gene encodes CDR1 MNHNS and CDR2 SASEGT. The CDR3 sequence: CASSPGLAGPRGQGAQYF. For the CDR3, the DNA is TGTGCCAGCAGTCCTGGTCTAGCGGGACCCCGGGGCCAAGGGGCCCAGTACTTC.

This CDR3 is CSARDSEGLAVYNEQFF. CDR3 bases: TGCAGTGCTAGAGATTCGGAAGGGCTAGCGGTTTACAATGAGCAGTTCTTC. V usage is TRBV20-1 and J usage is TRBJ2-1; 7 bases line up with TRBD2. The CDR3 has 17 residues. V shed 0 bases and J 4 bases; nucleotides not matched to a gene: 12. Germline CDR1 and CDR2: DFQATT and SNEGSKA (reference sequence).

This chain links TRBV24-1 with TRBJ1-1; TRBD1 agrees at 7 bases. The CDR3 extends over 14 amino acids. With 9 bases clipped from V and 0 bases from J, the junction kept 6 bases outside the gene matches. The germline V gene encodes CDR1 KGHDR and CDR2 SFDVKD. This CDR3 is CATRNRGMNTEAFF. In DNA, the CDR3 is TGTGCCACCCGCAACAGGGGTATGAACACTGAAGCTTTCTTT.